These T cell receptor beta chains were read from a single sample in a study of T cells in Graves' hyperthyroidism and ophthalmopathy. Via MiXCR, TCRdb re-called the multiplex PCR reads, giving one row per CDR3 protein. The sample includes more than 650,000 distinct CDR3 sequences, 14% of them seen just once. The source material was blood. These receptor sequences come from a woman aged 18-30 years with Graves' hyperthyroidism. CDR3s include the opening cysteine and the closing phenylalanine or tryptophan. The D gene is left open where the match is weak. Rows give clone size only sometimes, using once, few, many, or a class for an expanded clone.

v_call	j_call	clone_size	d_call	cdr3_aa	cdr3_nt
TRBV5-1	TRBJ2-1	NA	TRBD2	CASSLVFGRQTYNEQFF	TGCGCCAGCAGCTTGGTGTTCGGGAGGCAGACCTACAATGAGCAGTTCTTC
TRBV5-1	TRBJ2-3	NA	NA	CASSLRGRSDTQYF	TGCGCCAGCAGCCTAAGAGGCAGGTCAGATACGCAGTATTTT
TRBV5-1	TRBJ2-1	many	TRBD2	CASSATSGRNEQFF	TGCGCCAGCAGCGCGACTAGCGGGAGAAATGAGCAGTTCTTC
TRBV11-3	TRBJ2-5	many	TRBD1	CASSLGEDRQGARTQYF	TGTGCCAGCAGCTTAGGGGAAGATCGACAGGGAGCTAGGACCCAGTACTTC
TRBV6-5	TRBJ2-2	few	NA	CASSYSIPAGNTGELFF	TGTGCCAGCAGTTACTCGATACCAGCGGGGAACACCGGGGAGCTGTTTTTT
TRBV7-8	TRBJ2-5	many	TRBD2	CASSLGYLGTSVETQYF	TGTGCCAGCAGCTTAGGATACCTTGGGACTAGCGTCGAGACCCAGTACTTC
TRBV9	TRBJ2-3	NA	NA	CASSVERGWTSTDTQYF	TGTGCCAGCAGCGTAGAACGTGGGTGGACTAGCACAGATACGCAGTATTTT
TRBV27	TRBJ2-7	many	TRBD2	CASGDPAAGGFYEQYF	TGTGCCAGCGGAGACCCCGCAGCGGGAGGGTTCTACGAGCAGTACTTC
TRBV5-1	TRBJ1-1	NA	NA	CASSLEYGFTEAFF	TGCGCCAGCAGCTTGGAGTATGGGTTCACTGAAGCTTTCTTT
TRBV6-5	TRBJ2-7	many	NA	CASSYSRIHEQYF	TGTGCCAGCAGTTACAGTAGGATCCACGAGCAGTACTTC
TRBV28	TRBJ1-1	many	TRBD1	CASSPLGTGFTEAFF	TGTGCCAGCAGCCCCTTGGGGACAGGGTTTACTGAAGCTTTCTTT
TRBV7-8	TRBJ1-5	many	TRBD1	CASTPLSLAGQGTYSNQPQHF	TGTGCCAGCACCCCATTGTCCCTCGCAGGACAGGGAACTTATAGCAATCAGCCCCAGCATTTT
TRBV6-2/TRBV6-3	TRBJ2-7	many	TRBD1	CASSYGDSSYEQYF	TGTGCCAGCAGTTATGGGGACAGTTCCTACGAGCAGTACTTC
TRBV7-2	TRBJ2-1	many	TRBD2	CASSLELAGAGFF	TGTGCCAGCAGCTTAGAACTAGCGGGAGCGGGGTTCTTC
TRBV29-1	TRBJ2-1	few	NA	CSVERTSYNEQFF	TGCAGCGTTGAGCGGACTTCTTACAATGAGCAGTTCTTC
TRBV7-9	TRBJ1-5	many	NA	CASSQGQGIRTSNQPQHF	TGTGCCAGCAGCCAAGGGCAGGGTATCCGGACGAGCAATCAGCCCCAGCATTTT
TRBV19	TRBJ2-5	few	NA	CASKARAGETQYF	TGTGCCAGTAAAGCCAGGGCGGGAGAGACCCAGTACTTC
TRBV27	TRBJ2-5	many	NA	CASSASTGEETQYF	TGTGCCAGCAGTGCCTCGACTGGGGAAGAGACCCAGTACTTC
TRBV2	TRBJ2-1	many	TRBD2	CARGTSDYNEQFF	TGTGCCAGGGGGACTAGCGATTACAATGAGCAGTTCTTC
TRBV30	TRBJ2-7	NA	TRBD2	CACPRREGYNEQYF	TGTGCCTGCCCCCGGCGGGAGGGATACAATGAGCAGTACTTC
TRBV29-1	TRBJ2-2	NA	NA	CSVEGIGTYTGELFF	TGCAGCGTTGAGGGAATCGGGACCTACACCGGGGAGCTGTTTTTT
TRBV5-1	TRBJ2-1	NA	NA	CASSMFRQGYNEQFF	TGCGCCAGCAGCATGTTTCGCCAGGGATACAATGAGCAGTTCTTC
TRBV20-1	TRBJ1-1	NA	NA	CSATNRLEAFF	TGCAGTGCTACAAACAGGTTAGAAGCTTTCTTT
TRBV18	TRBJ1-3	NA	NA	CASSPGASGNTIYF	TGTGCCAGCTCACCGGGAGCCTCTGGAAACACCATATATTTT
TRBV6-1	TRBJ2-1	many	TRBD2	CASSPIRLAGESSYNEQFF	TGTGCCAGCAGCCCGATCCGACTAGCGGGCGAAAGCTCCTACAATGAGCAGTTCTTC
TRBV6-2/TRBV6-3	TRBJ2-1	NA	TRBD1	CASSSGIDRGYYNEQFF	TGTGCCAGCAGTTCCGGGATCGACAGGGGGTACTACAATGAGCAGTTCTTC
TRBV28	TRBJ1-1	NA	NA	CASSLSPGRLEAFF	TGTGCCAGCAGTTTATCCCCCGGCAGGTTGGAAGCTTTCTTT
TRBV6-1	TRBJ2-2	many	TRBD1	CASRGQINTGELFF	TGTGCCAGCAGGGGACAGATCAACACCGGGGAGCTGTTTTTT
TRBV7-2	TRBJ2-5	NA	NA	CASSLRGVSYQETQYF	TGTGCCAGCAGCCTACGAGGGGTATCGTACCAAGAGACCCAGTACTTC
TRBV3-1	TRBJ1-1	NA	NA	CASSHMATEAFF	TGTGCCAGCAGCCACATGGCAACTGAAGCTTTCTTT
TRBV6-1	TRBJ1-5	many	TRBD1	CASSRKDRDVSNQPQHF	TGTGCCAGCAGCAGAAAGGACAGGGACGTTAGCAATCAGCCCCAGCATTTT
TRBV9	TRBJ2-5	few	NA	CASSPSGWETQYF	TGTGCCAGCTCCCCAAGCGGGTGGGAGACCCAGTACTTC
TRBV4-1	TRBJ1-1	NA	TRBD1	CASSQDSRDRGIHTEAFF	TGCGCCAGCAGCCAAGACAGTAGGGACAGGGGGATCCACACTGAAGCTTTCTTT
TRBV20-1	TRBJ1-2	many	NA	CSASNSKSGGNYGYTF	TGCAGTGCTTCCAACTCTAAATCTGGGGGGAACTATGGCTACACCTTC
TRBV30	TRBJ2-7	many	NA	CAWTSGAYEQYF	TGTGCCTGGACCTCCGGGGCCTACGAGCAGTACTTC
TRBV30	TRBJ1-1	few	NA	CAWSVGQINAEAFF	TGTGCCTGGAGTGTAGGGCAGATAAACGCTGAAGCTTTCTTT
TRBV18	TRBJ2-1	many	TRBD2	CASSPSAGVGEQFF	TGTGCCAGCTCACCATCAGCGGGAGTTGGTGAGCAGTTCTTC
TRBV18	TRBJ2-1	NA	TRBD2	CASSLGLAGAGNEQFF	TGTGCCAGCTCACTTGGACTAGCGGGAGCGGGCAATGAGCAGTTCTTC
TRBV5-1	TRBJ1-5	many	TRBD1	CASRRTGDSNQPQHF	TGCGCCAGCAGACGGACAGGGGATAGCAATCAGCCCCAGCATTTT
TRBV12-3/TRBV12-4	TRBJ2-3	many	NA	CASTLGGDTQYF	TGTGCCAGCACCCTAGGGGGGGATACGCAGTATTTT
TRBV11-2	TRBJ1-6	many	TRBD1	CASSSLQGRVFSPLHF	TGTGCCAGCAGCTCCCTACAGGGGAGGGTTTTTTCACCCCTCCACTTT
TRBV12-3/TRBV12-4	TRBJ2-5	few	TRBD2	CASSVAGGPRSGQGTQYF	TGTGCCAGCAGCGTAGCGGGAGGGCCACGTTCGGGCCAAGGGACCCAGTACTTC
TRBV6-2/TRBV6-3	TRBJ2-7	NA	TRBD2	CASSYSGLAGVDEQYF	TGTGCCAGCAGTTACTCAGGGCTAGCGGGAGTGGACGAGCAGTACTTC
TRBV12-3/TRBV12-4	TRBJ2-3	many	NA	CASSPVAPGAGSGDTQYF	TGTGCCAGCAGTCCAGTCGCCCCTGGAGCGGGCTCGGGGGATACGCAGTATTTT
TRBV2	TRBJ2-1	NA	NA	CASSGRGRANNEQFF	TGTGCCAGCAGTGGGAGGGGGCGAGCAAACAATGAGCAGTTCTTC
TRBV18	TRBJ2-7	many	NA	CASSPDKRAYEQYF	TGTGCCAGCTCACCAGACAAAAGGGCTTACGAGCAGTACTTC